This TCR beta chain was sequenced in a study of blood T cell repertoires in COVID-19 (dated by TCRdb to about 2020). In terms of the full investigation: Samples covering the acute and convalescent phases of COVID-19 were provided by collaborators in the United States, Italy and Spain. A de-identified subject ID, COVID-19 status, age in years and sex were almost always included in the sample metadata. The prospective study material was composed of cDNA or gDNA derived from T cells, B-cell-depleted T cells, or PBMCs. Where available, HLA class I and class II types were obtained from metadata supplied by the sample provider rather than from assay-based typing. Samples were obtained from the ongoing ImmuneRACE study (first 160 participants) and from 1,200 or so subjects provided by 6 global collaborators. Deeply sampled blood TCRbeta repertoires from subjects exposed to, actively infected with, or recovered from COVID-19 were included in the dataset. The repertoires were released in a freely available public database meant as a resource for research on the immune response to SARS-CoV-2.

Here is what the overall study found, with its caveats: The amount of clinical and demographic metadata varied by source and participant and was provided uncurated.

Counted from cysteine to phenylalanine, this CDR3 has 13 amino acids. The read is trimmed to its CDR3 DNA, 39 bases read in frame from base 1. The germline V gene (reference sequence) specifies SEHNR as CDR1 and FQNEAQ as CDR2. Ends trimmed: V by 4 bases, J by 5 bases; bases unmatched to a gene: 4. Enrolling through a virtual design, the prospective study's participants ranged in age from roughly 18 to 89 years and lived across 20 to 30 United States geographic areas. To assign participants to cohorts, the prospective study relied on clinical history that participants themselves reported in a screening survey and a study questionnaire. Recovered participants in ImmuneRACE Cohort 3 were defined by two consecutive negative NP/OP PCR tests, clearance by a healthcare professional, or resolution of symptoms. In the prospective study, whole blood, serum and a nasopharyngeal or oropharyngeal swab were collected from each participant by mobile phlebotomists. Additional blood draws and questionnaires over an approximately two-month period could optionally be provided by prospective study participants. Blood samples from the prospective study were shipped frozen or at room temperature prior to DNA extraction.

TCRbeta CDR3 regions were amplified from genomic DNA using the immunoSEQ Assay, a bias-controlled multiplex PCR. On the study's bioinformatics: The number of nucleated cells in each sample was estimated from the amplification of reference gene primers within the assay. To quantify the absolute abundance of each unique TCRbeta CDR3 rearrangement, sequence reads were collapsed and filtered. For each sample, productive Simpson clonality was calculated by taking the square root of Simpson's diversity index across productive rearrangements. TCRdb carries this immuneACCESS record with in-frame sequences only. Its versions omit some clonotypes, under half of them owing to an unresolved V gene in the studies checked, with the rest unexplained. V, J and clone size derive from that table, while D and trimming were established from the DNA sequence. A total of 150,000 to 250,000 clones appear in this sample, 80% to 85% of them only once. Less than 9.5% of the sample goes to the ten largest clones.

As concerns this clone: The antigen it recognizes is unknown. Per-nucleotide qualities are absent, and no much larger clonotype sits a single base away.

The sequence came from a man aged 40-49 years who had recovered from COVID-19. The sample comprised PBMCs or T cells enriched from blood (not recorded which). The chain is encoded by TRBV7-9 joined to TRBJ1-2; 7 bases in between match TRBD1. The bases read TGTGCCAGCAGCTACTCGACAGGGTATGGCTACACCTTC. This gives the protein CASSYSTGYGYTF.